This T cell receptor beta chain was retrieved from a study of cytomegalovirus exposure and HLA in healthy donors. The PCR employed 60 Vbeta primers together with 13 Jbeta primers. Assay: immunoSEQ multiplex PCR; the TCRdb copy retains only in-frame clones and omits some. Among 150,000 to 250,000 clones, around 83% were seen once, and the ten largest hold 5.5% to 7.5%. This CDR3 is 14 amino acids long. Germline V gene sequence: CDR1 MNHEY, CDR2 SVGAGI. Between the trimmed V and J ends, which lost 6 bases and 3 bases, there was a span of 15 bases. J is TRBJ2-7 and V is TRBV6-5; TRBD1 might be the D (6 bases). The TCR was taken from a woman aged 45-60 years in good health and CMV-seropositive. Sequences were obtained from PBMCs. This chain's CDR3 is CASSIQGKGYEQYF. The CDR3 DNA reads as TGTGCCAGCAGCATCCAGGGGAAGGGCTACGAGCAGTACTTC.